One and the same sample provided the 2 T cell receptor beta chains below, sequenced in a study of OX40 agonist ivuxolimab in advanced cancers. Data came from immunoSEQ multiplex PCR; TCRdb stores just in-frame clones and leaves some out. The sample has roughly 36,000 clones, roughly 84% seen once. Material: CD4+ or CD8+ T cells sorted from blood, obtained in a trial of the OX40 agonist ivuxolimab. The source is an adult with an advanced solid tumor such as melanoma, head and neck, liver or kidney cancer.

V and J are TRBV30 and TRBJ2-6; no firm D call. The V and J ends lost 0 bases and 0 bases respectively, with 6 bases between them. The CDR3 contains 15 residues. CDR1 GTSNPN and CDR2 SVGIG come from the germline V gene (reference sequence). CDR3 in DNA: TGTGCCTGGAGTGTGTCCAGCTCTGGGGCCAACGTCCTGACTTTC. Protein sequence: CAWSVSSSGANVLTF.

CDR3 bases: TGTGCCACCAGCAGAGAAGGACTAGCGGGGGCCTACGAGCAGTACTTC. It codes for CATSREGLAGAYEQYF. This rearrangement joins TRBV15 to TRBJ2-7; 13 nucleotides line up with TRBD2. CDR3 length: 16 amino acids. The germline V gene encodes CDR1 LNHNV and CDR2 YYDKDF (reference sequence). The V and J ends lost 0 bases and 2 bases, in that order; junction bases with no gene match: 1.